This T cell receptor (beta chain) was identified during a study of CD8 T cells in ankylosing spondylitis. The CDR3 is 16 residues long. MiXCR, run by TCRdb on the 5' RACE reads, gives a single entry per CDR3 protein. Counted here are approximately 290,000 distinct CDR3 sequences, 20% occurring once; the ten biggest clones make up 3.5%. This clonotype turned up a few times. This TCR was recovered from a female donor with ankylosing spondylitis or in good health (not recorded which). Sample: blood, either unsorted or a sorted T cell fraction (not recorded which). The chain links TRBV12-1 to TRBJ2-1; the table gives TRBD1 as D, unverified against the DNA. TRBV12-1 is a recognized pseudogene. CDR3 region: CASSPPRQGPYNEQFF. CDR3 coding DNA: TGTGCCAGCAGCCCCCCCCGACAGGGACCCTACAATGAGCAGTTCTTC.